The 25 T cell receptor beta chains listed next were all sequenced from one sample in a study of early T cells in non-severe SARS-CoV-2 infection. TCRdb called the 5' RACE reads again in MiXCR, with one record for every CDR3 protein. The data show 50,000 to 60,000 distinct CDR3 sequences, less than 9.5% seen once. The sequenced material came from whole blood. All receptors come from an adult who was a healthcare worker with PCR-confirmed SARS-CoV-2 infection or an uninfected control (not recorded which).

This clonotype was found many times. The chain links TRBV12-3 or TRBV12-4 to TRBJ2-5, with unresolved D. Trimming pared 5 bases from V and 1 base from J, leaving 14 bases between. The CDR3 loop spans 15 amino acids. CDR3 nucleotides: TGTGCCAGCAGTACTCTTCCGGGTCTCCAAGAGACCCAGTACTTC. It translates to CASSTLPGLQETQYF.

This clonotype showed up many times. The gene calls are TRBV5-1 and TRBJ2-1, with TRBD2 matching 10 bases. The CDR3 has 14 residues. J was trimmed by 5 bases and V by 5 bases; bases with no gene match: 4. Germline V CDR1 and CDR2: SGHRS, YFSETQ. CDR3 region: CASRLAGADNEQFF. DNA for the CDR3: TGCGCCAGCAGGCTAGCGGGAGCGGACAATGAGCAGTTCTTC. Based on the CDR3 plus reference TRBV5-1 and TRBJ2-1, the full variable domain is KAGVTQTPRYLIKTRGQQVTLSCSPISGHRSVSWYQQTPGQGLQFLFEYFSETQRNKGNFPGRFSGRQFSNSRSEMNVSTLELGDSALYLCASRLAGADNEQFFGPGTRLTVL.

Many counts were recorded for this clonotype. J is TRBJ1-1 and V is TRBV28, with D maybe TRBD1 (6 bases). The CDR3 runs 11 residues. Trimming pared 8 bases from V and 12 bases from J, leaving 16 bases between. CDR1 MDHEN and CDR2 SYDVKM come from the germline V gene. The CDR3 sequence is CASPRGAETFF. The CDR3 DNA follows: TGTGCCAGCCCCCGGGGGGCAGAAACTTTCTTT.

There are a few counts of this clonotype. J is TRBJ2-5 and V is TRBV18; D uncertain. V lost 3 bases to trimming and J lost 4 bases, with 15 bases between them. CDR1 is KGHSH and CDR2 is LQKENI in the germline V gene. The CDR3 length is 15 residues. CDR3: CASSPEVRSLETQYF. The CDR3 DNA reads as TGTGCCAGCTCACCCGAAGTAAGGAGCTTAGAGACCCAGTACTTC.

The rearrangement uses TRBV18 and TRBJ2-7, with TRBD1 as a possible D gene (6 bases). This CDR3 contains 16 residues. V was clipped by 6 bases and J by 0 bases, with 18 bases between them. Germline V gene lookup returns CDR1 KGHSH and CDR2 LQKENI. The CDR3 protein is CASSVSRTASSYEQYF. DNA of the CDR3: TGTGCCAGCTCGGTTTCCAGGACAGCGAGCTCCTACGAGCAGTACTTC.

In DNA form, the CDR3 reads TGTGCCAGCAGTCCGAGGGGGGAAGGGCATAATCAGCCCCAGCATTTT. Its protein product is CASSPRGEGHNQPQHF. The V gene is TRBV28, the J gene TRBJ1-5; maybe TRBD1 (6 bases). The V gene lost 5 bases and the J gene lost 4 bases, with 18 bases spanning the gap. Germline V gene data show CDR1 as MDHEN and CDR2 as SYDVKM. The CDR3 is 16 residues long. The whole variable domain, filled in from reference TRBV28 and TRBJ1-5, reads DVKVTQSSRYLVKRTGEKVFLECVQDMDHENMFWYRQDPGLGLRLIYFSYDVKMKEKGDIPEGYSVSREKKERFSLILESASTNQTSMYLCASSPRGEGHNQPQHFGDGTRLSIL.

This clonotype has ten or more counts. CDR3: CASSVDWGTDTQYF. DNA for the CDR3: TGTGCCAGCTCCGTGGACTGGGGCACAGATACGCAGTATTTT. The J gene is TRBJ2-3, the V gene TRBV18; weak D call: TRBD2 (5 bases). Germline V gene sequence: CDR1 KGHSH, CDR2 LQKENI. The germline V and J ends were trimmed by 6 bases and 1 base, with 11 bases remaining between them. CDR3 length: 14 amino acids.

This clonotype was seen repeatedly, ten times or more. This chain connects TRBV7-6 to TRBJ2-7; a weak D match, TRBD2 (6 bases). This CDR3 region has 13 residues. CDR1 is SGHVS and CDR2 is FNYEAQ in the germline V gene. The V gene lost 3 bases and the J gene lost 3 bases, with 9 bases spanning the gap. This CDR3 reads CASSLGLYYEQYF. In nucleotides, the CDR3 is TGTGCCAGCAGCTTGGGACTGTACTACGAGCAGTACTTC.

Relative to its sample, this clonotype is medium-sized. CDR3 bases: TGTGCCAGCAGTTTAAAGGGCGGCAGGGAGAGACTGAACACTGAAGCTTTCTTT. It codes for CASSLKGGRERLNTEAFF. The chain employs TRBV27 and TRBJ1-1; D is possibly TRBD1 (5 bases). CDR1 MNHEY and CDR2 SMNVEV come from the germline V gene (reference sequence). V was clipped by 2 bases and J by 0 bases, with 19 bases between them. The CDR3 covers 18 residues.

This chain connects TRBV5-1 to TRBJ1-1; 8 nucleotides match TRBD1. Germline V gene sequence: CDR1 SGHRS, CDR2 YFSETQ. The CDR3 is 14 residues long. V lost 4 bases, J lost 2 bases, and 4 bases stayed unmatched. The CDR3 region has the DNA TGCGCCAGCAGCACGGACAGGGCAAACACTGAAGCTTTCTTT. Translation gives CASSTDRANTEAFF.

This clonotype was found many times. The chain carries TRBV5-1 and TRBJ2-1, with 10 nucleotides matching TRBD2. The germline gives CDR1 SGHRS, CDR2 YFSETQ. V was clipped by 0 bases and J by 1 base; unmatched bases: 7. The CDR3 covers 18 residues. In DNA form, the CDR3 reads TGCGCCAGCAGCTTGGTCCCTAGCGGGAGTGGGTCCTACAATGAGCAGTTCTTC. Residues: CASSLVPSGSGSYNEQFF.

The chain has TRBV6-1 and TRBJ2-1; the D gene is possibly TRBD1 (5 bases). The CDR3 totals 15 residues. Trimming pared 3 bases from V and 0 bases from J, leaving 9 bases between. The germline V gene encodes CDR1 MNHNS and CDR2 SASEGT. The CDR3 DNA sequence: TGTGCCAGCAGTGACGGACACAGCTCCTACAATGAGCAGTTCTTC. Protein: CASSDGHSSYNEQFF.

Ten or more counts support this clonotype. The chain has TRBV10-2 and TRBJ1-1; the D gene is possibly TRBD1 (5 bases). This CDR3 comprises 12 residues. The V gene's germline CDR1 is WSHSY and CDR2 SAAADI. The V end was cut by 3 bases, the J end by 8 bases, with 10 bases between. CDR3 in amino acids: CASSEGEAEAFF. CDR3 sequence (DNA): TGCGCCAGCAGTGAAGGGGAGGCCGAAGCTTTCTTT.

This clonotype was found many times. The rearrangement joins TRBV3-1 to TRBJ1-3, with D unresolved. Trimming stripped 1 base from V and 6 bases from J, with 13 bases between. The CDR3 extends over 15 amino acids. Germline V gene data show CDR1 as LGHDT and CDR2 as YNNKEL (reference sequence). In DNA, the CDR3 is TGTGCCAGCAGCCAAGGGGAGTCGCGGGAAAACACCATATATTTT. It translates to CASSQGESRENTIYF.

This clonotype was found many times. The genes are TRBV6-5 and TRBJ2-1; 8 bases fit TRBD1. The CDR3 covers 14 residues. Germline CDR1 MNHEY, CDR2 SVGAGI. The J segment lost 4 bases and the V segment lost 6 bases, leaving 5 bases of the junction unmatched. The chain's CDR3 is CASRLQGAYNEQFF. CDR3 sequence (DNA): TGTGCCAGCAGACTCCAGGGGGCATACAATGAGCAGTTCTTC.

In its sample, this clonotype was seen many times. The CDR3 spells CASNAGTGHTDTQYF. For the CDR3, the DNA is TGTGCCAGCAACGCCGGGACAGGCCACACAGATACGCAGTATTTT. The J gene is TRBJ2-3, the V gene TRBV28; 8 nucleotides line up with TRBD1. CDR1 MDHEN and CDR2 SYDVKM come from the germline V gene. The CDR3 covers 15 residues. V dropped 7 bases and J dropped 2; count of bases not matched to a gene: 8.

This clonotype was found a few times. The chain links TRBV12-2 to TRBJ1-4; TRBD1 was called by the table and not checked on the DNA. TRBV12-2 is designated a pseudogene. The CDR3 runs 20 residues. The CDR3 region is CASRSPARGQVNATNEKLFF. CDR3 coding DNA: TGTGCAAGTCGCTCTCCGGCTAGGGGGCAGGTTAATGCAACTAATGAAAAACTGTTTTTT.

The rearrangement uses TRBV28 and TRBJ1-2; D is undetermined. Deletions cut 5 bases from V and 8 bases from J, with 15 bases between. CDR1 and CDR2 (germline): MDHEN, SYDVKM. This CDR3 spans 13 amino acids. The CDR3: CASSPPGVGGYTF. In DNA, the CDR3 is TGTGCCAGCAGTCCCCCAGGAGTTGGGGGCTACACCTTC.

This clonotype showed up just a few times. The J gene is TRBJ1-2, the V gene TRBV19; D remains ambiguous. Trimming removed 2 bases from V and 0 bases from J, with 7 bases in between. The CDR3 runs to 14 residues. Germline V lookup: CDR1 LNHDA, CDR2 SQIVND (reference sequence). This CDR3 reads CASSIQSANYGYTF. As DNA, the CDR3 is TGTGCCAGTAGTATACAATCGGCTAACTATGGCTACACCTTC. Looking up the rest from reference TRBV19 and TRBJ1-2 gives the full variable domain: DGGITQSPKYLFRKEGQNVTLSCEQNLNHDAMYWYRQDPGQGLRLIYYSQIVNDFQKGDIAEGYSVSREKKESFPLTVTSAQKNPTAFYLCASSIQSANYGYTFGSGTRLTVV.

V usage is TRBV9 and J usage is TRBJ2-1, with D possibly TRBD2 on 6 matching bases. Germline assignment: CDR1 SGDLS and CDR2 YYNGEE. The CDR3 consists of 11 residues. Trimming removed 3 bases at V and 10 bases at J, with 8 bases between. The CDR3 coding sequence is TGTGCCAGCAGCGCGAGCGGGGAGCAGTTCTTC. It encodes CASSASGEQFF. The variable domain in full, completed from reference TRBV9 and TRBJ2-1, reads DSGVTQTPKHLITATGQRVTLRCSPRSGDLSVYWYQQSLDQGLQFLIQYYNGEERAKGNILERFSAQQFPDLHSELNLSSLELGDSALYFCASSASGEQFFGPGTRLTVL.

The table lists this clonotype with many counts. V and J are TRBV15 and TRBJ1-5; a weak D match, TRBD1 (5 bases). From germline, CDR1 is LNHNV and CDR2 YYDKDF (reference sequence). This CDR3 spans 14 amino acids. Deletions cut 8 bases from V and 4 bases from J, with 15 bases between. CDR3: CATGDLDRNQPQHF. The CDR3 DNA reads TGTGCCACCGGGGACCTAGACCGTAATCAGCCCCAGCATTTT.

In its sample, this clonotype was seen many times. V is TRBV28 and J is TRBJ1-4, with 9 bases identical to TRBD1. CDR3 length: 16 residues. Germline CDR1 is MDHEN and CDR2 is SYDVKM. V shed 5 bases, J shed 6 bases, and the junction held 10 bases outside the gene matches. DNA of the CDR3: TGTGCCAGCAGTCCAAATTCGGGACAGGGCGATGAAAAACTGTTTTTT. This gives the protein CASSPNSGQGDEKLFF.

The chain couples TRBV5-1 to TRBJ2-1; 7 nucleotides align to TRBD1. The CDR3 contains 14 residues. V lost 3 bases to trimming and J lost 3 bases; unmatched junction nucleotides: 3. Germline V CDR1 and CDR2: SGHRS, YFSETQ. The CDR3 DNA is TGCGCCAGCAGCTCTGACAGGGTCTACAATGAGCAGTTCTTC. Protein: CASSSDRVYNEQFF. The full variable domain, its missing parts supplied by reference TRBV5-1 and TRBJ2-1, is KAGVTQTPRYLIKTRGQQVTLSCSPISGHRSVSWYQQTPGQGLQFLFEYFSETQRNKGNFPGRFSGRQFSNSRSEMNVSTLELGDSALYLCASSSDRVYNEQFFGPGTRLTVL.

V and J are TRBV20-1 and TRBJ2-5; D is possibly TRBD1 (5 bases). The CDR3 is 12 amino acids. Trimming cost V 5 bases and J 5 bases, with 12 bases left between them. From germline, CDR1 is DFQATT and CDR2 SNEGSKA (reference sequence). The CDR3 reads CSASTVSETQYF. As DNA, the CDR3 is TGCAGTGCTTCGACAGTGTCGGAGACCCAGTACTTC.

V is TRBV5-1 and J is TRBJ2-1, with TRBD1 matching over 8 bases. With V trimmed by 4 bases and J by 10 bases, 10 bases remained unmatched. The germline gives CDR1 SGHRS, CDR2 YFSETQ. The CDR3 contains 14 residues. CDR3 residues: CASSLDPDRAEQFF. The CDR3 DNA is TGCGCCAGCAGCCTAGACCCGGACAGGGCAGAGCAGTTCTTC.